This is a list of T cell receptor beta chains from one sample in a study of response to subunit inactivated influenza vaccine. MiXCR was run by TCRdb on the RT-PCR reads, yielding one entry per CDR3 protein. Of hundreds of thousands of distinct CDR3 sequences listed, about 25% are singletons. The sample here was CD4+ T cells sorted from PBMCs, taken less than 6 days after vaccination. Receptors originate from a man aged 45-60 years who received an inactivated influenza vaccine. CDR3s include the opening cysteine and the closing phenylalanine or tryptophan.

v_call	j_call	cdr3_aa
TRBV6-5	TRBJ2-1	CATRTSGNEQFF
TRBV11-2	TRBJ1-5	CASSLVSDQPQHF
TRBV28	TRBJ2-1	CASSPGLSSQFF
TRBV27	TRBJ1-2	CASSEVGSELTF
TRBV7-2	TRBJ1-6	CASSLGSGGGSPLHF
TRBV20-1	TRBJ2-7	CSARDSSSRYEQYF
TRBV4-1	TRBJ2-2	CASSPSRRRIGELFF
TRBV7-8	TRBJ2-7	CASRREGGLIHEQYF
TRBV10-3	TRBJ2-5	CAISESKSQETQYF
TRBV5-1	TRBJ2-2	CASSSRSWGDTGELFF
TRBV4-2	TRBJ2-5	CASSQEGDLRGQETQYF
TRBV12-3/TRBV12-4	TRBJ1-1	CASSLNRKNTEAFF
TRBV12-3/TRBV12-4	TRBJ2-7	CASSPSDRGFSYEQYF
TRBV12-3/TRBV12-4	TRBJ2-5	CASCLTRGRGETQYF
TRBV4-1	TRBJ2-7	CASSQRTSYEQYF
TRBV7-8	TRBJ2-1	CASSRLAGGDNEQFF
TRBV4-2	TRBJ2-1	CASSQASGIRNEQFF
TRBV4-2	TRBJ2-3	CASSHNTGYSDTQYF
TRBV29-1	TRBJ1-5	CSVEAWGAFSNQPQHF
TRBV27	TRBJ2-4	CASSFLGGGRGAKNIQYF
TRBV27	TRBJ2-7	CASSLSAGTGYYEQYF
TRBV20-1	TRBJ2-3	CSGRKWQDTDTQYF
TRBV20-1	TRBJ2-5	CSARDVRFGAQETQYF
TRBV5-1	TRBJ2-5	CASSLLRQGARETQYF
TRBV20-1	TRBJ2-1	CSASGIDQQFF
TRBV29-1	TRBJ2-7	CSVKGQGLYEQYF
TRBV5-1	TRBJ2-3	CASSGGDSTDTQYF
TRBV20-1	TRBJ2-7	CSARRAGGASEQYF
TRBV29-1	TRBJ2-3	CSAGQGKDTQYF
TRBV28	TRBJ2-3	CASSSGGRMRDTQYF
TRBV4-1	TRBJ1-2	CASSQDPGISYGYTF